Detailed here is one T cell receptor (beta chain). Trimming stripped 2 bases from V and 10 bases from J, with 12 bases between. Germline V gives CDR1 KGHSH, CDR2 LQKENI. This CDR3 contains 14 residues. The assay was immunoSEQ multiplex PCR, and TCRdb's table has in-frame clones only and misses some. The data contain about 50,000 clones, roughly 92% of them singletons. The data belong to a study of T cell changes during pregnancy in multiple sclerosis. The specimen was CD4+ T cells from peripheral blood mononuclear cells, collected in the third trimester of pregnancy. The genes are TRBV18 and TRBJ1-6; tentatively, D is TRBD1 (5 bases). This clonotype was sampled from a female donor with multiple sclerosis, enrolled in a pregnancy study. DNA for the CDR3: TGTGCCAGCTCACCAGATCAGGGCGGATCACCCCTCCACTTT. Translated: CASSPDQGGSPLHF.